This note documents a single T cell receptor beta chain sequence. Antigen unknown. This specimen comes from a study of response to subunit inactivated influenza vaccine. The study, taken as a whole, reports: Researchers suggested that each seasonal influenza vaccination recruits few new T cells.

V was cut by 3 bases and J by 0 bases, with 13 bases left in between. Germline assignment: CDR1 DFQATT and CDR2 SNEGSKA (reference sequence). The CDR3 spans 15 residues. TCRdb reprocessed the RT-PCR reads via MiXCR and lists one record per CDR3 protein. The profile covers roughly 780,000 distinct CDR3 sequences, with about 18% appearing a single time and approximately 10% taken by the ten largest. The V gene is TRBV20-1, the J gene TRBJ2-3; D possibly corresponds to TRBD1 (5 bases). The clonotype was recovered from a man between 50 and 59 years old who received an inactivated influenza vaccine. Sequencing was performed on PBMCs from blood, taken 5 to 6 days after vaccination. CDR3 DNA sequence: TGCAGTGCTAGTAGGGCCCCAGGGAGCACAGATACGCAGTATTTT. This translates into CSASRAPGSTDTQYF.